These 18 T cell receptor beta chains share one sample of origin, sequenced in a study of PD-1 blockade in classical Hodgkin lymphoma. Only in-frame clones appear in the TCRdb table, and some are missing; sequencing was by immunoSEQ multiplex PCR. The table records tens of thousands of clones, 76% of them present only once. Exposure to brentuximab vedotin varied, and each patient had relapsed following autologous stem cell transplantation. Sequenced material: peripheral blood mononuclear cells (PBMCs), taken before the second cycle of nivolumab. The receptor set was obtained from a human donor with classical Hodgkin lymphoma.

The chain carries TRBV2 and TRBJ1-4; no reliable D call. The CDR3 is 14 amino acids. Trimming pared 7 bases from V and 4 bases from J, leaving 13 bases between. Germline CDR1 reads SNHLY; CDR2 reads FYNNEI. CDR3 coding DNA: TGTGCCAGCATACGGGCAGACTATAATGAAAAACTGTTTTTT. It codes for CASIRADYNEKLFF.

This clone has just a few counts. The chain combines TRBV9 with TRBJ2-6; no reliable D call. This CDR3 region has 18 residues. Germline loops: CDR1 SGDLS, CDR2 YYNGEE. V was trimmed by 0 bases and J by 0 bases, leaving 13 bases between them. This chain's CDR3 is CASSVEKVTGSGANVLTF. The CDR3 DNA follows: TGTGCCAGCAGCGTAGAGAAGGTTACCGGCTCTGGGGCCAACGTCCTGACTTTC.

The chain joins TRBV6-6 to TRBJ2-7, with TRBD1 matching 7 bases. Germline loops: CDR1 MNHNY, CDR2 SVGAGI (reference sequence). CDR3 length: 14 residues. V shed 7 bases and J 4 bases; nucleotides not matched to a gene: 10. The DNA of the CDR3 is TGTGCCAGCACCCGACAGGGACAATCTTACGAGCAGTACTTC. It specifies CASTRQGQSYEQYF.

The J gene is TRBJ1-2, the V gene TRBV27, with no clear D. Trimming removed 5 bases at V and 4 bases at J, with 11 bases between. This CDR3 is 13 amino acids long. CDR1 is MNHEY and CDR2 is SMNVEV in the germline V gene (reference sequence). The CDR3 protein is CASSPRRTYGYTF. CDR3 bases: TGTGCCAGCAGTCCACGACGGACCTATGGCTACACCTTC.

The CDR3 DNA reads TGTGCCAGCAGATCCCTGTGGGGTTCCTATAGCAATCAGCCCCAGCATTTT. Protein product: CASRSLWGSYSNQPQHF. This sequence joins TRBV27 and TRBJ1-5; the D is unclear. The CDR3 runs 17 residues. Germline CDR1 reads MNHEY; CDR2 reads SMNVEV (reference sequence). The V gene lost 6 bases and the J gene lost 0 bases, with 18 bases spanning the gap.

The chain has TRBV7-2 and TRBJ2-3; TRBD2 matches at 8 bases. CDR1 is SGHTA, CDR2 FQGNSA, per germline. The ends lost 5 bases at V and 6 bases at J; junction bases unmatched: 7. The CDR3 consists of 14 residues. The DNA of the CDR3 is TGTGCCAGCAGCGGGGGGACTAGATCGGATACGCAGTATTTT. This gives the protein CASSGGTRSDTQYF.

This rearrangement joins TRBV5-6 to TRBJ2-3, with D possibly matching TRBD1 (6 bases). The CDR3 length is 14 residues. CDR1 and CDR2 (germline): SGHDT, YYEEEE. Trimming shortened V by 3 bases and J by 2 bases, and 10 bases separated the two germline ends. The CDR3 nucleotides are TGTGCCAGCAGCTCCGGACAGCACACAGATACGCAGTATTTT. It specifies CASSSGQHTDTQYF.

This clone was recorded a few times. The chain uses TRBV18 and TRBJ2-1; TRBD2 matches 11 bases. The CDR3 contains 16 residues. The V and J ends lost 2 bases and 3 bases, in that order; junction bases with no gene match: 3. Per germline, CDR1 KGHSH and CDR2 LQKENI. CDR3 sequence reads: CASSPSLAGGYNEQFF. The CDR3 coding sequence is TGTGCCAGCTCACCATCGCTAGCGGGGGGCTACAATGAGCAGTTCTTC. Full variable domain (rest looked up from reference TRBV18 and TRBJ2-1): NAGVMQNPRHLVRRRGQEARLRCSPMKGHSHVYWYRQLPEEGLKFMVYLQKENIIDESGMPKERFSAEFPKEGPSILRIQQVVRGDSAAYFCASSPSLAGGYNEQFFGPGTRLTVL.

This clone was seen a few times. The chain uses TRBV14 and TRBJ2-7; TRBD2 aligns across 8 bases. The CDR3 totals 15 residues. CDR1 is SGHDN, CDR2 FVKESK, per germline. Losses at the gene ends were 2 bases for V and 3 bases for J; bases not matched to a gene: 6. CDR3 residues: CASSQRGGGFYEQYF. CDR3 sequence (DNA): TGTGCCAGCAGCCAAAGGGGCGGGGGGTTCTACGAGCAGTACTTC.

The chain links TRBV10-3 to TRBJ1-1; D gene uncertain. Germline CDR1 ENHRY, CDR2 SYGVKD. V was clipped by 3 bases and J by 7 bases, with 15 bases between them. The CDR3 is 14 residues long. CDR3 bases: TGTGCCATCAGTGAAAGGGCCGAACTATATGAAGCTTTCTTT. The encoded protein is CAISERAELYEAFF.

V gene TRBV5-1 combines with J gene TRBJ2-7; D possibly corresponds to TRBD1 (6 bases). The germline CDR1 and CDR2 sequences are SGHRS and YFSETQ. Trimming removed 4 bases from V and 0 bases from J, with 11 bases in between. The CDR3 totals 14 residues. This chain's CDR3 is CASSVGQTSYEQYF. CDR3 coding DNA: TGCGCCAGCAGCGTCGGACAGACCTCCTACGAGCAGTACTTC.

The CDR3 sequence is CASSMEADYEQYF. The DNA of the CDR3 is TGTGCCAGCTCGATGGAGGCTGACTACGAGCAGTACTTC. The chain couples TRBV18 to TRBJ2-7, with D possibly being TRBD2 (5 bases). Germline V lookup: CDR1 KGHSH, CDR2 LQKENI. The V and J ends lost 6 bases and 3 bases respectively, with 12 bases between them. The CDR3 is 13 residues long.

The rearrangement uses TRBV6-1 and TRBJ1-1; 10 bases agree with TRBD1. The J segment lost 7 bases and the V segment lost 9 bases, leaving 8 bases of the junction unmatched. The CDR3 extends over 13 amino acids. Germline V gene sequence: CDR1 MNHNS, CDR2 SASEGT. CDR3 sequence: CASTGTGAVEAFF. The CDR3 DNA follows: TGTGCCAGTACCGGGACAGGGGCGGTTGAAGCTTTCTTT.

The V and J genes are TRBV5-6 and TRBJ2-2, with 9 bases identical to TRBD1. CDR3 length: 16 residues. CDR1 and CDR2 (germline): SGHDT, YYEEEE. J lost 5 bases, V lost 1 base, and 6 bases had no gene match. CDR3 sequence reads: CASSLWGTGRTGELFF. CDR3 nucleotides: TGTGCCAGCAGCTTGTGGGGGACAGGGCGAACCGGGGAGCTGTTTTTT.

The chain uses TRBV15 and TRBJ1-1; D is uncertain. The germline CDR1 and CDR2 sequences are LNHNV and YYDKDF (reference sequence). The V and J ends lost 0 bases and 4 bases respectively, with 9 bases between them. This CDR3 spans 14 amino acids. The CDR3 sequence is CATSRDGVVTEAFF. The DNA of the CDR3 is TGTGCCACCAGCAGAGACGGGGTAGTCACTGAAGCTTTCTTT.

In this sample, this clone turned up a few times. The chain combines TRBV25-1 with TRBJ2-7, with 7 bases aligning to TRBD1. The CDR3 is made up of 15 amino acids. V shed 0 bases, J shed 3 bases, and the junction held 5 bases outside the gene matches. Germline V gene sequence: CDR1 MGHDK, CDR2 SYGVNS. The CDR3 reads CASSEYRDSLYEQYF. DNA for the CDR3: TGTGCCAGCAGTGAATACCGGGACAGCCTCTACGAGCAGTACTTC.

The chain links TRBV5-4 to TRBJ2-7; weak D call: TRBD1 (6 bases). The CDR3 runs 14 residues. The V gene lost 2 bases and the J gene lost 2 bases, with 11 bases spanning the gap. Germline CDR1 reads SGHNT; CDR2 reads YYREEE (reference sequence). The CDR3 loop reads CASSFRGLAYEQYF. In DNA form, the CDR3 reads TGTGCCAGCAGCTTCAGGGGCCTAGCCTACGAGCAGTACTTC.

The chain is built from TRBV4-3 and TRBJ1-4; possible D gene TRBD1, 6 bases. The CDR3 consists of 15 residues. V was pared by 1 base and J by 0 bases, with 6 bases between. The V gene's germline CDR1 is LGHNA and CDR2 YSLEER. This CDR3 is CASSQGQATNEKLFF. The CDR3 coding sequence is TGCGCCAGCAGCCAAGGACAGGCAACTAATGAAAAACTGTTTTTT.